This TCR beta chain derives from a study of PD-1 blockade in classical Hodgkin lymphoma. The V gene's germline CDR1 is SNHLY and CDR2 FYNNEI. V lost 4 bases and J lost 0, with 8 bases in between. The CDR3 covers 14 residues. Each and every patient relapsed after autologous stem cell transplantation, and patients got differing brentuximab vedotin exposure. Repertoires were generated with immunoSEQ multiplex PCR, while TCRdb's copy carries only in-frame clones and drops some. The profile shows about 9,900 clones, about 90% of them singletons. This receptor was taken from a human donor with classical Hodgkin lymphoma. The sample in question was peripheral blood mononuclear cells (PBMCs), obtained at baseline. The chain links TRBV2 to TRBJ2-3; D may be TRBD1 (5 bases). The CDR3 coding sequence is TGTGCCAGCAGTGCCCGACAGAGCACAGATACGCAGTATTTT. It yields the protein CASSARQSTDTQYF.